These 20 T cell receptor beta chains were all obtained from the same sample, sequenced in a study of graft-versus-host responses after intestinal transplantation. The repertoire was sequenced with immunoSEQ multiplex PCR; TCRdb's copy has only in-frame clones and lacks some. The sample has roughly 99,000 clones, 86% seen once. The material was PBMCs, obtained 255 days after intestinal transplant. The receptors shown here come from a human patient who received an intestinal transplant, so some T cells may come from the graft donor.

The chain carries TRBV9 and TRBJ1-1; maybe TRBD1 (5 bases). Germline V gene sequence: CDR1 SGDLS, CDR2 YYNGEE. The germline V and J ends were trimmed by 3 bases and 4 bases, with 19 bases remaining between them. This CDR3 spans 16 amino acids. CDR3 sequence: CASSEGWGDFGTEAFF. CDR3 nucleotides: TGTGCCAGCAGCGAGGGATGGGGGGATTTCGGCACTGAAGCTTTCTTT.

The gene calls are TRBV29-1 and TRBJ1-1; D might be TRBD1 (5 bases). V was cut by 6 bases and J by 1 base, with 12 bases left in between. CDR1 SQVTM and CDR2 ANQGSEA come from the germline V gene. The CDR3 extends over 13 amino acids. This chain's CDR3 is CSVTGTGNTEAFF. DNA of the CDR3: TGCAGCGTGACCGGGACGGGGAACACTGAAGCTTTCTTT.

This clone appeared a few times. The CDR3, as DNA: TGTGCCAGCAGTTACTCGCAGGAGTCCGGGGAGCTGTTTTTT. Translation: CASSYSQESGELFF. The chain couples TRBV6-5 to TRBJ2-2; unclear D gene. CDR1 is MNHEY and CDR2 is SVGAGI in the germline V gene. Trimming removed 0 bases at V and 6 bases at J, with 8 bases between. This CDR3 is 14 amino acids long.

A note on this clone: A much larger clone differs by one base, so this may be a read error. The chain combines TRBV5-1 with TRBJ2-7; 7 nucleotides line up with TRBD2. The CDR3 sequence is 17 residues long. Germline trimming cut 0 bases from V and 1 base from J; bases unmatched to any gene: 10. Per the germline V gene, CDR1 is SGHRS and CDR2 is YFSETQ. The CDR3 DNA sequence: TGCGCCAGCAGCTTGGGGACTAGTTCAAGATTTTCCTACGAGCAGTACTTC. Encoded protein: CASSLGTSSRFSYEQYF.

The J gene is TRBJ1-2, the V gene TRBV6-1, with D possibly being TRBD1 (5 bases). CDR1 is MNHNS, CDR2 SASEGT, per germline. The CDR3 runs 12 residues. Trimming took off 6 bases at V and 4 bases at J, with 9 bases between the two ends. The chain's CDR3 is CASRGLVYGYTF. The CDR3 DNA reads TGTGCCAGCAGGGGACTAGTCTATGGCTACACCTTC.

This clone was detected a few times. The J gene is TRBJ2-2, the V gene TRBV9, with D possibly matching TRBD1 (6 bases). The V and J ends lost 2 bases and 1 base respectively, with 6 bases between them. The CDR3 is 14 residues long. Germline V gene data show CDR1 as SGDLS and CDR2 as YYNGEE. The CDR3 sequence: CASSVTGNTGELFF. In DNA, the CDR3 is TGTGCCAGCAGCGTGACAGGGAACACCGGGGAGCTGTTTTTT. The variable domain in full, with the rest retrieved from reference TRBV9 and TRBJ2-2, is DSGVTQTPKHLITATGQRVTLRCSPRSGDLSVYWYQQSLDQGLQFLIQYYNGEERAKGNILERFSAQQFPDLHSELNLSSLELGDSALYFCASSVTGNTGELFFGEGSRLTVL.

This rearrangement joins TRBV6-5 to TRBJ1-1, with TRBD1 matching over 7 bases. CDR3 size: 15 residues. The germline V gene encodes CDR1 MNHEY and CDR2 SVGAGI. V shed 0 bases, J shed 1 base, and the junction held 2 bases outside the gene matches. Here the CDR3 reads CASSYSGTANTEAFF. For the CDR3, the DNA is TGTGCCAGCAGTTACTCAGGGACAGCGAACACTGAAGCTTTCTTT.

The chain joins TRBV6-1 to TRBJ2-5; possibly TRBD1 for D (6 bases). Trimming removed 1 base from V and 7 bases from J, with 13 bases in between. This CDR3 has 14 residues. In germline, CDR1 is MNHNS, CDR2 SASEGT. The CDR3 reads CASSEGGLVGTQYF. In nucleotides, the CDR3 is TGTGCCAGCAGTGAAGGGGGGCTAGTCGGGACCCAGTACTTC.

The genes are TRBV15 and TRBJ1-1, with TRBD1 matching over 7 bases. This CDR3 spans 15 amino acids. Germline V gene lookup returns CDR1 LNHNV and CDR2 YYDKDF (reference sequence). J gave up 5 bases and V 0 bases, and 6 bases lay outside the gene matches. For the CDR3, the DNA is TGTGCCACCAGCAGAGATAGGGGGCTGGGAACTGAAGCTTTCTTT. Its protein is CATSRDRGLGTEAFF.

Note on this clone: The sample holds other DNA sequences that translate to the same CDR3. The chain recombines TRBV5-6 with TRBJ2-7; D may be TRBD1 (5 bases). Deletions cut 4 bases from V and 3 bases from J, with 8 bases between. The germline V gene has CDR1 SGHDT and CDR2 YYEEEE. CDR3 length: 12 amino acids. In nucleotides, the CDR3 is TGTGCCAGCAGCCGAAGGGGCTACGAGCAGTACTTC. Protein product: CASSRRGYEQYF.

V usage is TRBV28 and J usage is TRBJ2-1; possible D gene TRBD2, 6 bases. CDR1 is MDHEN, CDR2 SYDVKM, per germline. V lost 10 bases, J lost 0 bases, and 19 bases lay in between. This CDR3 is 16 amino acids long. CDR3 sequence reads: CATRSPGTASYNEQFF. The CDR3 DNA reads TGTGCCACCCGAAGCCCCGGGACTGCCTCCTACAATGAGCAGTTCTTC.

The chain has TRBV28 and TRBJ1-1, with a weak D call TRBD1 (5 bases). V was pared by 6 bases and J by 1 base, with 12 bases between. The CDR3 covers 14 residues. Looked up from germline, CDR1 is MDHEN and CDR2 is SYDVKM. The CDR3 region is CASRTTGQNTEAFF. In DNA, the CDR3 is TGTGCCAGCAGAACCACAGGTCAGAACACTGAAGCTTTCTTT.

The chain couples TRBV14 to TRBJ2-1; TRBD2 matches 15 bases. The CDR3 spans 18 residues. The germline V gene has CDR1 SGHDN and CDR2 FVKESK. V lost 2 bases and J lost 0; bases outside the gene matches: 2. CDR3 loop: CASSQRTSGGVSYNEQFF. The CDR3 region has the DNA TGTGCCAGCAGCCAAAGGACTAGCGGGGGGGTCTCCTACAATGAGCAGTTCTTC.

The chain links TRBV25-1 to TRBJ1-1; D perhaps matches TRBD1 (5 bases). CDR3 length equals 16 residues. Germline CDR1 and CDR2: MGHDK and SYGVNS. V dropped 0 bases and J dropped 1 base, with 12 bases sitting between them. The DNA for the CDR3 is TGTGCCAGCAGTGAATATGGGGGATCCGGGAACACTGAAGCTTTCTTT. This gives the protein CASSEYGGSGNTEAFF.

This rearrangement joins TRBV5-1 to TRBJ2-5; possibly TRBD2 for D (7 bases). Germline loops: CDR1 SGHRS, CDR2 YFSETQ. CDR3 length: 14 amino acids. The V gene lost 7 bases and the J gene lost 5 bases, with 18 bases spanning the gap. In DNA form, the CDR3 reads TGCGCCAGCTCCGAGGGGGGGGCTGGGGAGACCCAGTACTTC. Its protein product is CASSEGGAGETQYF.

CDR3 in amino acids: CASSQESLSGNTIYF. The CDR3 DNA reads TGTGCCAGCTCACAAGAGTCCCTCTCTGGAAACACCATATATTTT. This rearrangement joins TRBV18 to TRBJ1-3; D remains ambiguous. The V end was cut by 4 bases, the J end by 0 bases, with 10 bases between. Germline loops: CDR1 KGHSH, CDR2 LQKENI. The CDR3 runs 15 residues.

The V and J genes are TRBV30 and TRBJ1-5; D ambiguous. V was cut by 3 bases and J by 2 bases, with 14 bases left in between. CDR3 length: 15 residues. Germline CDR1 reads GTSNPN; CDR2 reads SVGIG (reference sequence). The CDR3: CAWSSGTVGNQPQHF. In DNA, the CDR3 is TGTGCCTGGAGCAGCGGTACAGTCGGCAATCAGCCCCAGCATTTT.

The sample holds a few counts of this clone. DNA for the CDR3: TGTGCCAGCAGCTTAGTATTGGGGAATGAAAAACTGTTTTTT. Amino acids: CASSLVLGNEKLFF. The chain joins TRBV7-9 to TRBJ1-4; the D is unclear. This CDR3 comprises 14 residues. Trimming shortened V by 1 base and J by 5 bases, and 8 bases separated the two germline ends. Germline CDR1 SEHNR, CDR2 FQNEAQ (reference sequence). Drawing the rest from reference TRBV7-9 and TRBJ1-4, the complete variable domain is DTGVSQNPRHKITKRGQNVTFRCDPISEHNRLYWYRQTLGQGPEFLTYFQNEAQLEKSRLLSDRFSAERPKGSFSTLEIQRTEQGDSAMYLCASSLVLGNEKLFFGSGTQLSVL.

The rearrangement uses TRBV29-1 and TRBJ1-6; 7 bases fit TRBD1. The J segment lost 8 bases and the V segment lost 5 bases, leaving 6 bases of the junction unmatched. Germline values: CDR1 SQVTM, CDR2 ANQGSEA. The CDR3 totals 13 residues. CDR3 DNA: TGCAGCGTTCGACAGGGTGGGGATTCACCCCTCCACTTT. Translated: CSVRQGGDSPLHF.

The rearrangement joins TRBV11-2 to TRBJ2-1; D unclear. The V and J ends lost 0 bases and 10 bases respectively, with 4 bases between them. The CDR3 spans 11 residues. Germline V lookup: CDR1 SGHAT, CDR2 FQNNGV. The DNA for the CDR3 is TGTGCCAGCAGCTTAGAGCTGGAGCAGTTCTTC. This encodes CASSLELEQFF.